The T cell receptor beta chain under discussion was sequenced for a study of identical twins. Study-wide points: It was cross-sectional statistical analysis, not following the same donors, that the conclusions relied on.

Notes on this clonotype: Its antigen is not identified.

The ends were cut back, 4 bases at V and 4 bases at J, with 14 bases in the middle. Germline CDR1 reads SGHRS; CDR2 reads YFSETQ. This CDR3 contains 14 residues. TCRdb reprocessed the 5' RACE reads with MiXCR, giving one entry per CDR3 protein. The sample records hundreds of thousands of distinct CDR3 sequences, about 20% being singletons. The same specimen was also included in a second study, on T cells expressing NK-cell markers. That work contributes: Repertoires of TCR beta were obtained from T cells sorted as CD3+CD56+NKG2C+, CD3+CD56+NKG2C- and CD3+CD56-NKG2C+. Among the eight sequenced donors, seven tested HCMV-seropositive and one tested seronegative. The contribution of dominant NKG2C+ clonotypes to CD8+ T cells in six donors was 1.0-7.0%.

The chain uses TRBV5-1 and TRBJ1-1, with D perhaps TRBD1 (5 bases). The TCR comes from a woman aged 18-29 years in good health. Sequencing was carried out using PBMCs. The CDR3 loop reads CASSVSGRSTEAFF. For the CDR3, the DNA is TGCGCCAGCAGCGTGTCAGGGCGCAGCACTGAAGCTTTCTTT.